The present T cell receptor beta chain was sequenced within a study of long-term antiretroviral therapy in people with HIV. Findings of the study overall: Controls exceeded HIV repertoires in CDR3 length range. Transplant-donor-level diversity was not reached after ART, though diversity increased. Clones that had undergone expansion before ART dominated the repertoire at all time points.

This CDR3 is built from 16 residues. V was cut by 0 bases and J by 2 bases, with 13 bases left in between. CDR1 and CDR2 from the germline V gene are KGHSH and LQKENI. Treatment locations for all participants with HIV were in the United States. Assay version v3.0 of immunoSEQ was used, and it was run at survey level. Data came from immunoSEQ multiplex PCR; TCRdb stores just in-frame clones and leaves some out. The table records 30,000 or so clones, 70% to 90% of them present only once. On this clone itself: The antigen remains unidentified.

The chain has TRBV18 and TRBJ2-5, with a tentative D call TRBD1 (6 bases). This sequence originates from a young woman with HIV. This material consisted of unsorted PBMCs, taken 0.5 years after starting antiretroviral therapy. DNA of the CDR3: TGTGCCAGCTCACCACCCCCGGGACACCTACAAGAGACCCAGTACTTC. This codes for CASSPPPGHLQETQYF.